Listed below are T cell receptor beta chains from one sample, sequenced in a study of blood T cell repertoires in COVID-19. Measured with immunoSEQ multiplex PCR; TCRdb has only the in-frame clones, and not every one. The table shows more than 350,000 clones, with more than 75% occurring only once. What was sequenced was peripheral blood. The receptors derive from a woman aged 30 to 39 with COVID-19, enrolled during active disease. The CDR3 runs from the conserved cysteine through the conserved F or W. The D gene is left open where the match is weak.

j_call v_call d_call cdr3_aa
TRBJ2-1 TRBV4-3 TRBD2 CASSLRLAGGVYNEQFF
TRBJ2-1 TRBV6-6 TRBD2 CASTRRESRYNEQFF
TRBJ1-5 TRBV2 NA CASSGAGQLNQPQHF
TRBJ2-1 TRBV29-1 TRBD2 CSVEGSLGGRATEQFF
TRBJ2-7 TRBV29-1 NA CSVVGRQGTYEQYF
TRBJ2-3 TRBV12-5 NA CASGLGQRDTQYF
TRBJ1-5 TRBV7-9 NA CASSARGSGNFPQHF
TRBJ1-6 TRBV28 NA CASSSFGGYRSPLHF
TRBJ1-2 TRBV4-3 NA CASSQEEEGDYGYTF
TRBJ1-1 TRBV29-1 TRBD1 CSVSGQGEAFF
TRBJ1-2 TRBV24-1 TRBD1 CATSGLRGLGYTF
TRBJ2-1 TRBV30 TRBD1 CAWSGQGYNEQFF
TRBJ2-1 TRBV5-1 TRBD2 CASSTSGSSYNEQFF
TRBJ1-2 TRBV19 NA CASSMSRGEDGYTF
TRBJ2-1 TRBV10-3 TRBD2 CAISQITSESRNEQFF
TRBJ2-5 TRBV7-6 NA CASSFWSVEQETQYF
TRBJ2-3 TRBV29-1 NA CSVAVGSAGTDTQYF
TRBJ2-5 TRBV19 TRBD2 CASSYSGRLPTQETQYF
TRBJ2-3 TRBV28 TRBD2 CASSRSAGVQDTQYF
TRBJ1-1 TRBV21-1 NA CASSKGGIGTENTEAFF
TRBJ1-1 TRBV7-3 NA CASSLGPDPNTEAFF
TRBJ2-5 TRBV5-1 TRBD1 CASSLEAGGETQYF
TRBJ1-5 TRBV19 NA CASSERVGLGNQPQHF
TRBJ2-5 TRBV24-1 NA CATSRQAGETQYF
TRBJ2-5 TRBV6-6 NA CASRSLASEETQYF
TRBJ2-5 TRBV25-1 NA CASSGTWEETQYF
TRBJ1-3 TRBV4-1 NA CASSQDGGNSNTIYF
TRBJ2-7 TRBV4-1 TRBD1 CASSQRQGAYEQYF
TRBJ2-3 TRBV5-1 NA CASNRFGGTDTQYF
TRBJ2-1 TRBV11-2 NA CASSRYPNSGSSYNEQFF
TRBJ1-2 TRBV7-2 NA CASSLDRLYGYTF
TRBJ1-2 TRBV18 TRBD1 CASSPGQGRANYGYTF
TRBJ2-3 TRBV6-4 NA CASSPDYFSDTQYF
TRBJ1-2 TRBV4-2 NA CASSQVLQGNYGYTF
TRBJ2-2 TRBV6-2/TRBV6-3 NA CASSSQRHRELFF
TRBJ2-3 TRBV27 TRBD2 CASSLLAGGRDTQYF
TRBJ2-2 TRBV4-1 NA CASSQVQARANTGELFF
TRBJ2-1 TRBV11-3 NA CASSPVGGGEQFF
TRBJ2-2 TRBV19 NA CATRPRVDTGELFF
TRBJ1-1 TRBV7-2 NA CASSSQGYSDTEAFF
TRBJ1-5 TRBV11-2 NA CASSLQQANSNQPQHF
TRBJ2-2 TRBV18 NA CASSPGAAGELFF
TRBJ2-2 TRBV28 NA CASSFLWQGRAGELFF
TRBJ2-7 TRBV19 TRBD2 CASSMYRDYYEQYF
TRBJ1-5 TRBV27 TRBD1 CASRPRRGQYYSNQPQHF
TRBJ2-3 TRBV7-9 TRBD2 CASSSLAGVADTQYF
TRBJ1-5 TRBV28 NA CASRQIYNNQPQHF
TRBJ2-5 TRBV7-9 TRBD2 CASSLVGGVQETQYF
TRBJ2-3 TRBV3-1/TRBV3-2 TRBD1 CASSLRQGQDTQYF
TRBJ2-1 TRBV15 NA CATSRDGGNEYNEQFF
TRBJ2-3 TRBV6-5 TRBD2 CASNRGVGDTQYF
TRBJ2-1 TRBV3-1/TRBV3-2 TRBD2 CASSQELAGYNEQFF
TRBJ1-6 TRBV25-1 NA CASSRVQNSPLHF
TRBJ1-4 TRBV7-2 NA CASSPRGANEKLFF
TRBJ2-7 TRBV4-1 TRBD2 CASSQPGTTYSYEQYF
TRBJ1-2 TRBV5-1 TRBD1 CASSLGDRVSGYTF
TRBJ2-1 TRBV19 TRBD2 CASSVRLAGGSSYNEQFF